These T cell receptor beta chains were read from a single sample in a study of OX40 agonist ivuxolimab in advanced cancers. Clones were sequenced by immunoSEQ multiplex PCR, and TCRdb holds only the in-frame ones, with some missing. This table has 70,000 to 90,000 clones, roughly 83% appearing once. Source: CD4+ or CD8+ T cells sorted from blood, taken in a trial of the OX40 agonist ivuxolimab. Source of these receptors: an adult with an advanced solid tumor such as melanoma, head and neck, liver or kidney cancer. The CDR3 runs from the conserved cysteine through the conserved F or W. A D gene is named only where the DNA matches it firmly. Where a row states a size, it is once, few, many or the class of an expanded clone; other rows omit it.

>TRBD2|.|TRBJ2-3|TRBV6-1
CASSRAGDLGDTQYF
TGTGCCAGCAGTCGAGCGGGGGACTTAGGCGATACGCAGTATTTT
>.|.|TRBJ2-7|TRBV6-5
CASSSSGYEQYF
TGTGCCAGCAGTAGCTCGGGTTACGAGCAGTACTTC
>.|.|TRBJ1-5|TRBV19
CASRGDPGSNQPQHF
TGTGCCAGTAGGGGGGATCCGGGGAGCAATCAGCCCCAGCATTTT
>TRBD1|.|TRBJ1-2|TRBV15
CATSRDVDREQGYTF
TGTGCCACCAGCAGAGATGTCGACAGGGAGCAGGGCTACACCTTC
>TRBD2|once|TRBJ2-3|TRBV13
CASSLASGATDTQYF
TGTGCCAGCAGCTTAGCTAGCGGGGCGACAGATACGCAGTATTTT
>.|.|TRBJ2-3|TRBV9
CASSADTTDTQYF
TGTGCCAGCAGCGCCGATACCACAGATACGCAGTATTTT
>.|.|TRBJ2-3|TRBV5-1
CASTSGRLGGTDTQYF
TGCGCCAGCACTTCTGGTCGACTTGGGGGCACAGATACGCAGTATTTT
>TRBD2|.|TRBJ2-1|TRBV29-1
CSVEVGGSGGNEQFF
TGCAGCGTTGAAGTCGGCGGGAGCGGTGGCAATGAGCAGTTCTTC
>.|.|TRBJ2-2|TRBV18
CASSQGIQNTGELFF
TGTGCCAGCTCTCAGGGTATCCAGAACACCGGGGAGCTGTTTTTT
>.|.|TRBJ2-7|TRBV7-2
CASSVKSGAYEQYF
TGTGCCAGCAGCGTTAAGAGCGGTGCCTACGAGCAGTACTTC
>TRBD1|.|TRBJ1-4|TRBV19
CASSAHRGTNEKLFF
TGTGCCAGTAGTGCCCACAGGGGGACTAATGAAAAACTGTTTTTT
>.|.|TRBJ1-5|TRBV5-1
CASSLEDNQPQHF
TGCGCCAGCAGCTTGGAAGACAATCAGCCCCAGCATTTT
>.|.|TRBJ1-1|TRBV9
CASSVGGTEAFF
TGTGCCAGCAGCGTGGGGGGCACTGAAGCTTTCTTT
>.|.|TRBJ2-3|TRBV7-3
CASSSGIQDTQYF
TGTGCCAGCAGCTCAGGGATTCAAGATACGCAGTATTTT
>.|.|TRBJ2-1|TRBV14
CASSQEGRWRANNEQFF
TGTGCCAGCAGCCAAGAAGGCCGATGGCGGGCAAACAATGAGCAGTTCTTC
>.|once|TRBJ1-5|TRBV28
CASSFGRGKQPQHF
TGTGCCAGCAGTTTCGGGCGGGGGAAACAGCCCCAGCATTTT
>TRBD1|.|TRBJ2-7|TRBV4-1
CASSDTGGPTYEQYF
TGCGCCAGCAGCGACACAGGGGGACCTACCTACGAGCAGTACTTC
>.|.|TRBJ1-2|TRBV7-9
CASSLGVAGSYGYTF
TGTGCCAGCAGCTTAGGCGTCGCAGGGAGCTATGGCTACACCTTC
>TRBD1|.|TRBJ1-4|TRBV19
CASSISTRGQDEKLFF
TGTGCCAGTAGTATATCCACCAGGGGGCAGGATGAAAAACTGTTTTTT
>TRBD1|.|TRBJ1-1|TRBV7-6
CASSDAGTGLNTEAFF
TGTGCCAGCAGCGACGCCGGGACAGGGTTGAACACTGAAGCTTTCTTT
>TRBD2|.|TRBJ2-7|TRBV7-8
CASSLVLAGGHEQYF
TGTGCCAGCAGCTTAGTCCTCGCGGGGGGCCACGAGCAGTACTTC
>TRBD2|.|TRBJ2-1|TRBV4-1
CASSQDSSGGPYNEQFF
TGCGCCAGCAGCCAAGATAGTAGCGGGGGGCCTTACAATGAGCAGTTCTTC
>.|.|TRBJ1-4|TRBV19
CASSRGQSQRGEKLFF
TGTGCCAGTAGTAGAGGACAGTCCCAACGGGGTGAAAAACTGTTTTTT
>TRBD2|.|TRBJ2-7|TRBV5-4
CASSLAGAGVSYEQYF
TGTGCCAGCAGCTTGGCGGGCGCGGGAGTTTCCTACGAGCAGTACTTC
>.|once|TRBJ1-1|TRBV11-2
CASSLDSRRVNTEAFF
TGTGCCAGCAGCTTAGATAGCCGGCGGGTGAACACTGAAGCTTTCTTT
>.|.|TRBJ1-1|TRBV5-6
CASSLRDTEAFF
TGTGCCAGCAGCTTGCGAGACACTGAAGCTTTCTTT
>TRBD1|.|TRBJ1-1|TRBV6-5
CASRPTGTQGGEAFF
TGTGCCAGCAGGCCTACAGGAACCCAGGGGGGTGAAGCTTTCTTT
>.|few|TRBJ1-5|TRBV15
CATSRDLYSHQPQHF
TGTGCCACCAGCAGAGATCTCTACAGCCATCAGCCCCAGCATTTT
>TRBD1|once|TRBJ2-5|TRBV19
CASSGGQGQRTQYF
TGTGCCAGTAGTGGGGGACAGGGCCAGCGGACCCAGTACTTC
>.|few|TRBJ1-3|TRBV6-5
CASSYGSSGNTIYF
TGTGCCAGCAGTTATGGAAGCTCTGGAAACACCATATATTTT
>TRBD2|.|TRBJ2-2|TRBV9
CASSVARLAGDSNTGELFF
TGTGCCAGCAGCGTAGCGAGGCTAGCGGGGGACTCGAACACCGGGGAGCTGTTTTTT
>.|.|TRBJ2-7|TRBV5-4
CASSHGGQSAYEQYF
TGTGCCAGCAGCCACGGGGGACAGTCAGCCTACGAGCAGTACTTC
>.|once|TRBJ2-7|TRBV10-3
CAIADGSYEQYF
TGTGCCATCGCGGACGGCTCCTACGAGCAGTACTTC
>.|.|TRBJ2-7|TRBV10-3
CAISESTYEQYF
TGTGCCATCAGTGAGTCGACCTACGAGCAGTACTTC
>.|.|TRBJ1-2|TRBV30
CAWAGSDYGYTF
TGTGCCTGGGCAGGTTCGGACTATGGCTACACCTTC
>TRBD1|.|TRBJ1-4|TRBV2
CASRLTGGFGEKLFF
TGTGCCAGCAGGTTGACAGGGGGCTTCGGGGAAAAACTGTTTTTT
>.|once|TRBJ2-3|TRBV11-2
CASSSGGGPYTQYF
TGTGCCAGCAGCTCAGGGGGGGGGCCGTATACGCAGTATTTT
>.|.|TRBJ1-1|TRBV6-5
CASNGPRMNTEAFF
TGTGCCAGCAACGGTCCGAGGATGAACACTGAAGCTTTCTTT